The following is a T cell receptor (beta chain) sequence with its context. This specimen comes from a study of CD8+CD57+ T cells in acquired aplastic anemia. Study at large: Mean DNA quantity obtained from sorted CD4+ and CD8+ cells was 2.5 to 4 ug.

This CDR3 region has 14 residues. J gave up 3 bases and V 1 base, and 4 bases lay outside the gene matches. The germline gives CDR1 DFQATT, CDR2 SNEGSKA (reference sequence). Sequencing involved patients with CD8+CD57+ cell expansion previously shown by flow cytometry. The patients, all of them, had severe acquired aplastic anemia. Genomic DNA, serving as template, underwent TCR beta VDJ and CDR3 profiling. TCRdb independently ran MiXCR on the reads; one entry per CDR3 protein. The table shows fewer than 85,000 distinct CDR3 sequences, with around 70% occurring only once. The source material was sorted CD4+, CD8+, or CD8+CD57+ T cells (not recorded which) from PBMCs. V gene TRBV20-1 combines with J gene TRBJ2-5, with 8 bases aligning to TRBD1. The TCR was taken from a human donor with aplastic anemia. The CDR3: CSARVPTGEETQYF. The CDR3 nucleotides are TGCAGTGCTAGAGTACCGACAGGGGAAGAGACCCAGTACTTC.